The subject of this entry is one TCR beta chain. This specimen comes from a study of radiation and T cells in renal cell carcinoma. The V and J ends lost 6 bases and 3 bases respectively, with 9 bases between them. The germline gives CDR1 MNHEY, CDR2 SVGAGI. The CDR3 has 13 residues. Sequencing used immunoSEQ multiplex PCR; TCRdb keeps in-frame clones, though not all of them. Of some 130,000 clones detected, about 81% appear once; the ten largest clones hold over 1.5%. As to time point: blood 2 weeks post-SBRT. This sample's treatment: 15 Gy SBRT to primary tumor, nephrectomy 4 weeks later. The receptor comes from a woman aged 55-69 years with renal cell carcinoma. Sequenced here: blood, sampled from a patient whose treatment included radiotherapy and nephrectomy. The rearrangement joins TRBV6-5 to TRBJ1-5; D is unclear. This CDR3 reads CASSPQDNQPQHF. In nucleotides, the CDR3 is TGTGCCAGCAGCCCCCAGGACAATCAGCCCCAGCATTTT.